One and the same sample provided the 7 T cell receptor beta chains below, sequenced in a study of blood T cell repertoires in COVID-19. TCRdb's table, derived via immunoSEQ multiplex PCR, lists solely in-frame clones and lacks some. The repertoire holds 200,000 to 250,000 clones, with 82% as singletons. Material for sequencing was peripheral blood. All receptors come from a woman aged 70 to 79 with COVID-19, enrolled during active disease.

In DNA, the CDR3 is TGCGCCAGCAGCTGGACTAGCGGGAGGGATACGCAGTATTTT. Translation: CASSWTSGRDTQYF. The chain links TRBV5-1 to TRBJ2-3, with 14 nucleotides matching TRBD2. Germline V lookup: CDR1 SGHRS, CDR2 YFSETQ. The junction had 0 bases not matched to a gene; V was cut back by 3 bases and J by 6 bases. This CDR3 is 14 amino acids long.

This clone came up a few times. The V call is TRBV19, the J call TRBJ2-3; TRBD1 aligns across 8 bases. The CDR3 contains 17 residues. Germline loops: CDR1 LNHDA, CDR2 SQIVND (reference sequence). V lost 1 base to trimming and J lost 6 bases; unmatched junction nucleotides: 12. The CDR3 sequence: CASSIGAGGAAYDTQYF. The CDR3 nucleotides are TGTGCCAGTAGTATAGGAGCAGGGGGCGCCGCGTACGATACGCAGTATTTT.

The V call is TRBV28, the J call TRBJ2-1; 11 nucleotides line up with TRBD2. The CDR3 loop spans 15 amino acids. Germline V gene sequence: CDR1 MDHEN, CDR2 SYDVKM. The J segment lost 2 bases and the V segment lost 7 bases, leaving 4 bases of the junction unmatched. CDR3 sequence: CASTDSGRAYNEQFF. CDR3 sequence (DNA): TGTGCCAGCACCGATAGCGGGAGGGCCTACAATGAGCAGTTCTTC.

This clone was counted between two and nine times. CDR3 region: CASSFAGRGSYEQYF. For the CDR3, the DNA is TGTGCCAGCAGTTTTGCGGGCCGGGGTTCCTACGAGCAGTACTTC. The chain links TRBV27 to TRBJ2-7, with D perhaps TRBD2 (5 bases). V lost 3 bases and J lost 1, with 13 bases in between. This CDR3 comprises 15 residues. Germline CDR1 is MNHEY and CDR2 is SMNVEV (reference sequence).

The chain employs TRBV7-3 and TRBJ2-1; D not certain. CDR3 length: 12 amino acids. Trimming cost V 2 bases and J 9 bases, with 8 bases left between them. The germline V gene encodes CDR1 SGHTA and CDR2 FQGTGA. The CDR3 loop reads CASSLSPGEQFF. The CDR3 DNA is TGTGCCAGCAGCTTATCACCCGGTGAGCAGTTCTTC.

V is TRBV10-3 and J is TRBJ1-1, with 7 bases fitting TRBD1. Trimming at V came to 11 bases and at J to 1 base, leaving 7 bases not matched to a gene. The CDR3 sequence is 13 residues long. Germline CDR1 is ENHRY and CDR2 is SYGVKD. CDR3 DNA: TGTGCCGTCGTTGGACAGGCGAACACTGAAGCTTTCTTT. It codes for CAVVGQANTEAFF.

The chain has TRBV27 and TRBJ2-4; 10 bases match TRBD1. The junction had 3 bases not matched to a gene; V was cut back by 5 bases and J by 2 bases. Germline CDR1 reads MNHEY; CDR2 reads SMNVEV (reference sequence). The CDR3 extends over 15 amino acids. The CDR3 reads CASSRTGGSKNIQYF. CDR3 sequence (DNA): TGTGCCAGCAGTCGGACAGGGGGTTCCAAAAACATTCAGTACTTC.